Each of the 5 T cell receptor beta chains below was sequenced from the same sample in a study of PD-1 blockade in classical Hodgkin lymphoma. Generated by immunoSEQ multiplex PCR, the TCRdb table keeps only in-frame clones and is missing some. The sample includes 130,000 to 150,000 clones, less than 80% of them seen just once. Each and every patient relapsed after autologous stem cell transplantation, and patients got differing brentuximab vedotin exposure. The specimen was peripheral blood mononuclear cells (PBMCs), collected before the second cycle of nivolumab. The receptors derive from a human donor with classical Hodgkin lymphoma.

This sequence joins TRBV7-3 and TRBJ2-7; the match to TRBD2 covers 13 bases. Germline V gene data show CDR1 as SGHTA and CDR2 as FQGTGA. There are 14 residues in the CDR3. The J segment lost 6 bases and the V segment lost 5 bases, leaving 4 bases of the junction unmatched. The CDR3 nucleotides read TGTGCCAGCAGCCCCGGACTAGCGGGAGTCGAGCAGTACTTC. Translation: CASSPGLAGVEQYF.

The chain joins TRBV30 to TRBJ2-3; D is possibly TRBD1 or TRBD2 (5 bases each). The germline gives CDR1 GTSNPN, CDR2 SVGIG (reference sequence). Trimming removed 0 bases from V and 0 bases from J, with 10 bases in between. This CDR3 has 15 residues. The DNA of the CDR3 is TGTGCCTGGAGTGTACTAGGGGCCAGCACAGATACGCAGTATTTT. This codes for CAWSVLGASTDTQYF. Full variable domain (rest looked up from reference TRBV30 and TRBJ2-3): SQTIHQWPATLVQPVGSPLSLECTVEGTSNPNLYWYRQAAGRGLQLLFYSVGIGQISSEVPQNLSASRPQDRQFILSSKKLLLSDSGFYLCAWSVLGASTDTQYFGPGTRLTVL.

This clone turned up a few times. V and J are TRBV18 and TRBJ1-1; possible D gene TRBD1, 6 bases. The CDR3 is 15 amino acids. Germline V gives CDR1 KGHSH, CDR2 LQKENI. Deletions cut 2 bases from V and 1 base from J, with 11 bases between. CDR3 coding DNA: TGTGCCAGCTCACCATCTTCACAGGGGAACACTGAAGCTTTCTTT. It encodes CASSPSSQGNTEAFF.

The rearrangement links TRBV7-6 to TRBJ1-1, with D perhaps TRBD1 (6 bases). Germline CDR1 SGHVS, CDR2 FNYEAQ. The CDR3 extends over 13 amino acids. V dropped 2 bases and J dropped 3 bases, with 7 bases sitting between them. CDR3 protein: CASSLQGYTEAFF. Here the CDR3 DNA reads TGTGCCAGCAGCTTACAGGGGTACACTGAAGCTTTCTTT.

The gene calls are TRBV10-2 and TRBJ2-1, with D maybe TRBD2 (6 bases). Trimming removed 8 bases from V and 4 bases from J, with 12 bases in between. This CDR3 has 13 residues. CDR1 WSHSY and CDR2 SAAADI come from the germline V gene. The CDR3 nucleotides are TGCGCCAGCGGGCGGGCGGGATACAATGAGCAGTTCTTC. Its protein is CASGRAGYNEQFF.